A single sample gave rise to the 27 T cell receptor beta chains below, sequenced in a study of cytomegalovirus exposure and HLA in healthy donors. PCR was performed using 60 Vbeta and 13 Jbeta primers. Assay used: immunoSEQ multiplex PCR; TCRdb lists only in-frame clones, some missing. Here the sample table reports under 200,000 clones. Sequencing input: PBMCs. The receptors were sampled from a man younger than 45 in good health and CMV-seronegative.

The chain carries TRBV10-2 and TRBJ2-1, with D possibly TRBD2 on 6 matching bases. V was pared by 6 bases and J by 5 bases, with 14 bases between. The CDR3 covers 14 residues. Per the germline V gene, CDR1 is WSHSY and CDR2 is SAAADI. The DNA of the CDR3 is TGCGCCAGCAGAATCGGGACTTCGAACAATGAGCAGTTCTTC. Encoded protein: CASRIGTSNNEQFF.

The rearrangement links TRBV9 to TRBJ2-2; 7 nucleotides align to TRBD1. V lost 4 bases to trimming and J lost 2 bases; unmatched junction nucleotides: 14. CDR1 SGDLS and CDR2 YYNGEE come from the germline V gene. This CDR3 comprises 18 residues. CDR3: CASSSPFEGAHNTGELFF. The DNA of the CDR3 is TGTGCCAGCAGCTCACCCTTTGAGGGGGCTCACAACACCGGGGAGCTGTTTTTT.

The rearrangement joins TRBV7-9 to TRBJ2-3; the match to TRBD2 covers 8 bases. V was pared by 2 bases and J by 3 bases, with 16 bases of the junction left unmatched. Germline V lookup: CDR1 SEHNR, CDR2 FQNEAQ (reference sequence). This CDR3 contains 19 residues. In DNA form, the CDR3 reads TGTGCCAGCAGCTTATGGTCGGTAGCGGGGCAAGGTGGGACAGATACGCAGTATTTT. As protein: CASSLWSVAGQGGTDTQYF.

The chain links TRBV6-5 to TRBJ1-5; possible D gene TRBD1, 5 bases. CDR1 and CDR2 from the germline V gene are MNHEY and SVGAGI. This CDR3 comprises 12 residues. V gave up 6 bases and J gave up 7 bases, with 10 bases separating them. The CDR3 bases are TGTGCCAGCAGCCAGGGTGGGCAGCCCCAGCATTTT. Translating gives CASSQGGQPQHF.

The chain links TRBV10-3 to TRBJ1-3, with 9 bases identical to TRBD1. The V segment lost 10 bases and the J segment 1 base; nucleotides outside the gene matches: 11. The CDR3 consists of 16 residues. CDR1 is ENHRY and CDR2 is SYGVKD in the germline V gene. The DNA of the CDR3 is TGTGCCAGCAAGCGGGACAGGGAACTTTCTGGAAACACCATATATTTT. Protein sequence: CASKRDRELSGNTIYF.

The V gene is TRBV6-5, the J gene TRBJ1-5; D is undetermined. CDR1 MNHEY and CDR2 SVGAGI come from the germline V gene. This CDR3 spans 12 amino acids. Trimming pared 8 bases from V and 3 bases from J, leaving 8 bases between. CDR3 in DNA: TGTGCCAGCTGGGCAGTCAATCAGCCCCAGCATTTT. It codes for CASWAVNQPQHF.

Worth noting for this clone: The sample holds other DNA sequences that translate to the same CDR3. The CDR3, as DNA: TGTGCCAGCAGTTACTCGGACAGGGTCTACGAGCAGTACTTC. Protein product: CASSYSDRVYEQYF. This chain connects TRBV6-5 to TRBJ2-7, with 8 bases lining up with TRBD1. Trimming took 0 bases from V and 3 from J; bases not matched to a gene: 1. Germline V lookup: CDR1 MNHEY, CDR2 SVGAGI. The CDR3 runs to 14 residues.

The V gene is TRBV19, the J gene TRBJ2-7; 10 bases line up with TRBD2. The length of the CDR3 is 15 residues. V gave up 3 bases and J gave up 4 bases; unmatched junction bases: 6. Germline assignment: CDR1 LNHDA and CDR2 SQIVND (reference sequence). In nucleotides, the CDR3 is TGTGCCAGTAGTATCAGAGGGACTAGCGCTTACGAGCAGTACTTC. Protein sequence: CASSIRGTSAYEQYF. Combining the CDR3 with reference TRBV19 and TRBJ2-7 gives the whole variable domain DGGITQSPKYLFRKEGQNVTLSCEQNLNHDAMYWYRQDPGQGLRLIYYSQIVNDFQKGDIAEGYSVSREKKESFPLTVTSAQKNPTAFYLCASSIRGTSAYEQYFGPGTRLTVT.

The genes are TRBV14 and TRBJ2-5; TRBD1 matches 7 bases. CDR3 length: 15 amino acids. Looked up from germline, CDR1 is SGHDN and CDR2 is FVKESK. Germline trimming cut 3 bases from V and 2 bases from J; bases unmatched to any gene: 6. The CDR3 DNA is TGTGCCAGCAGCCATTTGACAGGGCCTCAAGAGACCCAGTACTTC. Translated, it gives CASSHLTGPQETQYF.

This rearrangement joins TRBV9 to TRBJ2-2; D call uncertain. The CDR3 contains 13 residues. Germline CDR1 and CDR2: SGDLS and YYNGEE. The V gene lost 4 bases and the J gene lost 0 bases, with 4 bases spanning the gap. In nucleotides, the CDR3 is TGTGCCAGCAGCCCATCGAACACCGGGGAGCTGTTTTTT. Translating it yields CASSPSNTGELFF.

The chain recombines TRBV7-3 with TRBJ2-1, with 11 bases fitting TRBD2. The germline gives CDR1 SGHTA, CDR2 FQGTGA. V trimming: 5 bases; J trimming: 8 bases; junction bases outside the gene matches: 8. There are 15 residues in the CDR3. CDR3 protein: CASSPIAGGPDEQFF. The CDR3 DNA reads as TGTGCCAGCAGCCCCATAGCGGGAGGGCCTGATGAGCAGTTCTTC.

The chain has TRBV28 and TRBJ2-7; no clear D gene. With 3 bases removed from V and 1 base from J, the gap between germline ends came to 10 bases. Germline V gene lookup returns CDR1 MDHEN and CDR2 SYDVKM. CDR3 size: 14 residues. CDR3 in amino acids: CASSFPQASYEQYF. The CDR3, as DNA: TGTGCCAGCAGTTTCCCCCAGGCTTCCTACGAGCAGTACTTC.

This sequence joins TRBV6-5 and TRBJ2-7, with D possibly matching TRBD1 (6 bases). This CDR3 spans 15 amino acids. Germline CDR1 is MNHEY and CDR2 is SVGAGI. Trimming cost V 2 bases and J 3 bases, with 14 bases left between them. In DNA, the CDR3 is TGTGCCAGCAGTTACGTGACAGGCTCCTTCTACGAGCAGTACTTC. Translation gives CASSYVTGSFYEQYF.

V is TRBV9 and J is TRBJ1-4; tentatively, D is TRBD1 (5 bases). Germline V gene data show CDR1 as SGDLS and CDR2 as YYNGEE. V gave up 7 bases and J gave up 6 bases, with 16 bases separating them. The CDR3 runs 14 residues. CDR3 sequence (DNA): TGTGCCAGCGGCGAACCAGGGAAGGATGAAAAACTGTTTTTT. Amino acid sequence: CASGEPGKDEKLFF. The full variable domain, completed using reference TRBV9 and TRBJ1-4, is DSGVTQTPKHLITATGQRVTLRCSPRSGDLSVYWYQQSLDQGLQFLIQYYNGEERAKGNILERFSAQQFPDLHSELNLSSLELGDSALYFCASGEPGKDEKLFFGSGTQLSVL.

This chain links TRBV10-3 with TRBJ1-1; D is perhaps TRBD1 (5 bases). The CDR3 spans 15 residues. From germline, CDR1 is ENHRY and CDR2 SYGVKD. V lost 4 bases, J lost 1 base, and 13 bases lay in between. CDR3 DNA sequence: TGTGCCATCAGTGGAAGGGGATCGGAGAACACTGAAGCTTTCTTT. Protein sequence: CAISGRGSENTEAFF.

CDR3 in DNA: TGTGCCAGCAGTTCCCCGGCGGGGGAGAATGAAAAACTGTTTTTT. Its translation: CASSSPAGENEKLFF. The chain carries TRBV28 and TRBJ1-4, with D possibly matching TRBD1 (5 bases). The germline V gene encodes CDR1 MDHEN and CDR2 SYDVKM. The V end was cut by 4 bases, the J end by 5 bases, with 14 bases between. The CDR3 length is 15 residues. Using reference TRBV28 and TRBJ1-4 for the parts outside the CDR3, the full variable domain is DVKVTQSSRYLVKRTGEKVFLECVQDMDHENMFWYRQDPGLGLRLIYFSYDVKMKEKGDIPEGYSVSREKKERFSLILESASTNQTSMYLCASSSPAGENEKLFFGSGTQLSVL.

This chain joins TRBV4-2 and TRBJ1-1, with D maybe TRBD1 (6 bases). CDR3 length: 15 residues. Germline V gene sequence: CDR1 LGHNA, CDR2 YNFKEQ. V was shortened by 0 bases and J by 3 bases, with 11 bases between the two germline ends. CDR3 sequence reads: CASSQDPRGYTEAFF. DNA for the CDR3: TGTGCCAGCAGCCAAGACCCCAGGGGCTACACTGAAGCTTTCTTT.

This chain links TRBV11-2 with TRBJ2-2; TRBD2 aligns across 7 bases. Germline CDR1 reads SGHAT; CDR2 reads FQNNGV. The junction had 3 bases not matched to a gene; V was cut back by 4 bases and J by 7 bases. This CDR3 has 13 residues. CDR3 region: CASSYGGDGELFF. The CDR3 DNA reads as TGTGCCAGCAGCTATGGGGGGGACGGGGAGCTGTTTTTT.

The chain has TRBV27 and TRBJ2-1; perhaps TRBD1 as D (6 bases). CDR1 and CDR2 (germline): MNHEY, SMNVEV (reference sequence). This CDR3 spans 14 amino acids. V was cut by 5 bases and J by 8 bases, with 16 bases left in between. The CDR3 loop reads CASSRLQGRDEQFF. The CDR3 nucleotides read TGTGCCAGCAGTCGACTACAGGGTCGGGATGAGCAGTTCTTC.

The chain has TRBV6-5 and TRBJ1-2; the D gene is possibly TRBD1 (6 bases). Trimming took 4 bases from V and 1 from J, leaving 13 bases between them. Germline lookup yields CDR1 MNHEY and CDR2 SVGAGI. CDR3 length equals 15 residues. The CDR3 DNA follows: TGTGCCAGCAGTTTCCCATGGGGGCTTAACTATGGCTACACCTTC. Its protein is CASSFPWGLNYGYTF.

This chain links TRBV19 with TRBJ2-1, with TRBD2 matching over 13 bases. Germline trimming cut 6 bases from V and 7 bases from J; bases unmatched to any gene: 6. This CDR3 is built from 15 residues. Germline CDR1 is LNHDA and CDR2 is SQIVND (reference sequence). This CDR3 is CASSLLAGGPNEQFF. CDR3 nucleotide sequence: TGTGCCAGTAGCTTACTAGCGGGAGGGCCGAATGAGCAGTTCTTC. The full variable domain, completed using reference TRBV19 and TRBJ2-1, is DGGITQSPKYLFRKEGQNVTLSCEQNLNHDAMYWYRQDPGQGLRLIYYSQIVNDFQKGDIAEGYSVSREKKESFPLTVTSAQKNPTAFYLCASSLLAGGPNEQFFGPGTRLTVL.

The CDR3 protein is CAWSRQVNTEAFF. The CDR3 nucleotides are TGTGCCTGGAGTCGGCAGGTGAACACTGAAGCTTTCTTT. The chain employs TRBV30 and TRBJ1-1; D is unresolved. Germline V lookup: CDR1 GTSNPN, CDR2 SVGIG (reference sequence). Trimming left V 2 bases short and J 0 bases short, with 7 bases between. The CDR3 runs to 13 residues.

The gene calls are TRBV10-3 and TRBJ2-5; 7 bases are shared with TRBD2. Germline CDR1 ENHRY, CDR2 SYGVKD. J gave up 3 bases and V 6 bases, and 7 bases lay outside the gene matches. CDR3 size: 14 residues. In nucleotides, the CDR3 is TGTGCCATCAGCCGGACAAGCGGGGAAGAGACCCAGTACTTC. This gives the protein CAISRTSGEETQYF.

The rearrangement uses TRBV7-9 and TRBJ2-1; D gene unclear. Trimming stripped 3 bases from V and 15 bases from J, with 12 bases between. Germline V gives CDR1 SEHNR, CDR2 FQNEAQ (reference sequence). This CDR3 has 11 residues. CDR3 loop: CASSLVGSPFF. The DNA for the CDR3 is TGTGCCAGCAGCTTGGTCGGGTCTCCGTTCTTC.

The chain employs TRBV29-1 and TRBJ2-1; 7 nucleotides line up with TRBD2. The V segment lost 0 bases and the J segment 5 bases; nucleotides outside the gene matches: 1. There are 13 residues in the CDR3. Per the germline V gene, CDR1 is SQVTM and CDR2 is ANQGSEA. Here the CDR3 reads CSVEDGGDNEQFF. DNA of the CDR3: TGCAGCGTTGAAGATGGGGGGGACAATGAGCAGTTCTTC.

This sequence joins TRBV11-3 and TRBJ1-2; 9 bases align to TRBD1. The CDR3 has 15 residues. The junction had 6 bases not matched to a gene; V was cut back by 0 bases and J by 7 bases. The germline V gene has CDR1 SGHNT and CDR2 YENEEA. The CDR3 nucleotides are TGTGCCAGCAGCTTAGAATCTCACAGGGGGCTTGGCTACACCTTC. This codes for CASSLESHRGLGYTF.

The chain recombines TRBV4-3 with TRBJ2-1, with 8 nucleotides matching TRBD1. The V segment lost 4 bases and the J segment 5 bases; nucleotides outside the gene matches: 7. Germline assignment: CDR1 LGHNA and CDR2 YSLEER. The CDR3 covers 15 residues. CDR3: CASSLRDRIDNEQFF. The CDR3 DNA is TGCGCCAGCAGCCTCCGGGACAGGATTGACAATGAGCAGTTCTTC.